This T cell receptor beta chain was retrieved from a study of identical twins. This clonotype was observed a few times. TCRdb re-analysed the 5' RACE reads in MiXCR, keeping a single row per CDR3 protein. The sample consists of about 460,000 distinct CDR3 sequences, over 12% of them appearing once. This sample was shared with a second study, whose subject was yellow fever vaccine responses in identical twins.

The sample comprised CD4+ T cells sorted from blood. The sequence was collected from a woman younger than 30 in good health.

The CDR3 loop is CASSQLHLGSTEAFF. The CDR3 DNA sequence: TGTGCCAGCAGCCAGCTCCACCTAGGGAGCACTGAAGCTTTCTTT. This chain uses TRBV14 with TRBJ1-1; no firm D call. This CDR3 region has 15 residues. V lost 3 bases and J 4 bases, leaving 15 bases between the germline ends. CDR1 is SGHDN, CDR2 FVKESK, per germline.